The text below deals with one TCR beta chain. This record comes from a study of blood T cell repertoires in COVID-19. Using immunoSEQ multiplex PCR, the repertoire was profiled, and TCRdb retains in-frame clones only, with some absent. The sample has 90,000 to 130,000 clones; 70% to 80% are singletons. Sequencing was performed on peripheral blood. The receptor was derived from an older woman with acute or convalescent COVID-19.

The CDR3 here is CASSFTGQGWHEQYF. Here the CDR3 DNA reads TGTGCCAGCAGTTTCACAGGACAGGGTTGGCACGAGCAGTACTTC. The chain employs TRBV6-5 and TRBJ2-7; TRBD1 agrees at 8 bases. V shed 4 bases and J 5 bases; nucleotides not matched to a gene: 10. The CDR3 is 15 residues long. Germline CDR1 reads MNHEY; CDR2 reads SVGAGI.